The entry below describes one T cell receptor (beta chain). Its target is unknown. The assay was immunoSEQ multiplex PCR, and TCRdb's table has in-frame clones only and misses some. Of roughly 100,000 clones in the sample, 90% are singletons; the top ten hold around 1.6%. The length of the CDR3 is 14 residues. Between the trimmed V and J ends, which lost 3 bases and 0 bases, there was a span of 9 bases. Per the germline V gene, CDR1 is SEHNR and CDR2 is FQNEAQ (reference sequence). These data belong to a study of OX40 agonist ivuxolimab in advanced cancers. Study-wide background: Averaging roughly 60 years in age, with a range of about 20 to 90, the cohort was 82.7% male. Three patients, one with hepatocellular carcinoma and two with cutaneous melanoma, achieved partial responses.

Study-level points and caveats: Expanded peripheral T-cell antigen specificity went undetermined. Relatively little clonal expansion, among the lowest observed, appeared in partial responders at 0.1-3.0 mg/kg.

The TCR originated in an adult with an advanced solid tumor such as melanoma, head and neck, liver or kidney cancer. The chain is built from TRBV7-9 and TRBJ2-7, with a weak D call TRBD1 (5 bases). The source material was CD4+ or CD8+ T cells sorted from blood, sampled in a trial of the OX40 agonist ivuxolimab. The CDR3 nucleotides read TGTGCCAGCAGCTTGGTACAGGACTCCTACGAGCAGTACTTC. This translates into CASSLVQDSYEQYF.